This T cell receptor (beta chain) was sequenced in a study of blood T cells in healthy people across ages. Study-wide points: Total diversity from one million sequenced T cells was likely underestimated. Per million T cells, TCR beta diversity dropped roughly linearly as age increased.

The second PCR ran roughly 7 to 12 cycles with a sample-barcoded 5' primer and J-beta primers. MiXCR was run by TCRdb on the 5' RACE reads, yielding one entry per CDR3 protein. Of around 600,000 distinct CDR3 sequences in the sample, around 48% were seen once. CDR1 MGHRA and CDR2 YSYEKL come from the germline V gene. With 2 bases removed from V and 4 bases from J, the gap between germline ends came to 12 bases. This CDR3 spans 14 amino acids. This clonotype was picked up a small number of times. What it recognizes is unknown. Isolating PBMCs gave at least 6 million of these cells per sample. Extraction of total RNA produced a minimum of 5 micrograms from each sample.

The TCR sequence derives from an elderly man in good health. Sequencing input: blood. This sequence joins TRBV4-1 and TRBJ2-7, with D unresolved. The CDR3 sequence is CASSQQMVEYEQYF. The CDR3 DNA reads as TGCGCCAGCAGCCAACAGATGGTAGAATACGAGCAGTACTTC.